This T cell receptor beta chain was observed in a study of cytomegalovirus exposure and HLA in healthy donors. Study observations and caveats: The authors enumerated roughly 160 TCR beta chains as linked to cytomegalovirus. In presence/absence analyses, roughly uniform sequencing depth across donors was assumed. A later analysis revealed that TCR association rates differed between HLA loci, peaking at DRB1 and bottoming out at HLA-C. Most observed TCR sequences were rare, whereas some public TCRs were detected in many donors.

PCR involved 60 Vbeta and 13 Jbeta primers. Measured with immunoSEQ multiplex PCR; TCRdb has only the in-frame clones, and not every one. In the table there are tens of thousands of clones, about four fifths of which are singletons. Remarks on this clone: Its target is not known.

The V gene end was trimmed by 6 bases and the J gene end by 3 bases; junction bases not matched to a gene: 11. Looked up from germline, CDR1 is SGHNT and CDR2 is YYREEE (reference sequence). This CDR3 comprises 15 residues. The rearrangement uses TRBV5-4 and TRBJ2-7; 8 nucleotides line up with TRBD1. Material: PBMCs. This sequence was found in a woman in her forties in good health and CMV-seronegative. CDR3 region: CASNLQGEVGYEQYF. CDR3 nucleotides: TGTGCCAGCAACCTACAGGGGGAGGTGGGCTACGAGCAGTACTTC.